The clone carrying this T cell receptor (beta chain) has just a few counts. The antigen remains undetermined. Using constant-segment primers, 5'RACE produced TCR alpha and TCR beta cDNA libraries carrying sample barcodes and UMIs. One entry per CDR3 protein results from TCRdb running MiXCR on the 5' RACE reads. There are hundreds of thousands of distinct CDR3 sequences in the sample; 15% to 20% occur only once, and roughly 8% lies in the top ten. The CDR3 has 15 amino acids. With V trimmed by 4 bases and J by 5 bases, 6 bases remained unmatched. Germline values: CDR1 SGHRS, CDR2 YFSETQ. This specimen belongs to a study of T-cell memory formation after mild COVID-19. Study context: Largely donor-specific sequence clusters came from a couple of donors. Study-level results: The SARS-CoV-2 specificity of second-wave clones reaching peak at day 37 remained unverified. Later expanders leaned CD4+, whereas clones that contracted between day 15 and 85 were balanced CD4/CD8.

This receptor was taken from an adult woman who had mild COVID-19 (a few samples of this study predate the infection). Cell type and time point are not known. The chain is built from TRBV5-1 and TRBJ2-1; 10 bases match TRBD2. The sample taken for sequencing was PBMCs or a T cell subset sorted from them (not recorded which). The CDR3, as DNA: TGCGCCAGCAGCGCGGGACTAGCGAGAAACAATGAGCAGTTCTTC. It codes for CASSAGLARNNEQFF.